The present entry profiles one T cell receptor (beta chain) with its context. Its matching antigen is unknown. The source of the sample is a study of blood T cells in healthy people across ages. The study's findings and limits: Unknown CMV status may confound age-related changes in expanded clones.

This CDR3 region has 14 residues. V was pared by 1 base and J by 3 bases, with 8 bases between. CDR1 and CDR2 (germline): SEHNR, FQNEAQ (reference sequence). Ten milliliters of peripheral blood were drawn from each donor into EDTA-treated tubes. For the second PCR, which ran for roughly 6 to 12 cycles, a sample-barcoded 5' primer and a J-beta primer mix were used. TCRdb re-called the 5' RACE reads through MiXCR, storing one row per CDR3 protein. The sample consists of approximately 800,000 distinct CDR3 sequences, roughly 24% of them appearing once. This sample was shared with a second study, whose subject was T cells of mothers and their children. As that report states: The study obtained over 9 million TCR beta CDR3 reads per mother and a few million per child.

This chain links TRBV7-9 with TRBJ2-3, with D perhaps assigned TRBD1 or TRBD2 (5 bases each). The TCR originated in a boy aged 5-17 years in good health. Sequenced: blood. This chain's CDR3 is CASSLGEGTDTQYF. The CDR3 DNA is TGTGCCAGCAGCTTAGGAGAGGGGACAGATACGCAGTATTTT. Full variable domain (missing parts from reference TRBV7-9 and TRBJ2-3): DTGVSQNPRHKITKRGQNVTFRCDPISEHNRLYWYRQTLGQGPEFLTYFQNEAQLEKSRLLSDRFSAERPKGSFSTLEIQRTEQGDSAMYLCASSLGEGTDTQYFGPGTRLTVL.